The 30 T cell receptor beta chains below were found in one sample sequenced in a study of monozygotic twins with cystic fibrosis. Sequencing used immunoSEQ multiplex PCR; TCRdb keeps in-frame clones, though not all of them. The data show roughly 35,000 clones, with about 87% seen just once and about 1.8% held by the top ten. Input material: blood. The receptors shown here come from a girl aged 2 to 10 with cystic fibrosis.

This clone was counted only a few times. The rearrangement uses TRBV6-4 and TRBJ2-1; D is perhaps TRBD1 or TRBD2 (5 bases each). Trimming took 3 bases from V and 2 from J, leaving 5 bases between them. Per the germline V gene, CDR1 is MRHNA and CDR2 is SNTAGT. This CDR3 region has 13 residues. The CDR3 region has the DNA TGTGCCAGCAGTGAGGGGGCCTACAATGAGCAGTTCTTC. Amino acids: CASSEGAYNEQFF.

The chain carries TRBV2 and TRBJ2-7; unclear D gene. Trimming took off 7 bases at V and 3 bases at J, with 16 bases between the two ends. The CDR3 loop spans 14 amino acids. Germline lookup yields CDR1 SNHLY and CDR2 FYNNEI. The CDR3 coding sequence is TGTGCCAGCAAGTTGCGGCCCGCGTACTACGAGCAGTACTTC. This sequence encodes CASKLRPAYYEQYF.

The DNA for the CDR3 is TGCGCCAGCAGCTACGGGGAACCCACAGATACGCAGTATTTT. Its protein is CASSYGEPTDTQYF. V usage is TRBV5-1 and J usage is TRBJ2-3; tentatively, D is TRBD2 (5 bases). V lost 3 bases and J lost 2, with 10 bases in between. This CDR3 has 14 residues. Germline CDR1 is SGHRS and CDR2 is YFSETQ.

The CDR3 reads CASSLAPGALYTEAFF. CDR3 DNA sequence: TGTGCCAGCAGCTTAGCCCCAGGAGCTCTCTACACTGAAGCTTTCTTT. The chain uses TRBV7-9 and TRBJ1-1, with D uncertain. Germline CDR1 SEHNR, CDR2 FQNEAQ (reference sequence). V shed 0 bases and J shed 3 bases, with 14 bases lying between them. CDR3 size: 16 residues.

The chain recombines TRBV5-1 with TRBJ2-7, with TRBD1 matching 10 bases. There are 14 residues in the CDR3. J was trimmed by 3 bases and V by 4 bases; bases with no gene match: 4. Germline V lookup: CDR1 SGHRS, CDR2 YFSETQ. CDR3 nucleotide sequence: TGCGCCAGCAGCCCCCGGACAGGGGGCTACGAGCAGTACTTC. Amino acids: CASSPRTGGYEQYF.

In its sample, this clone was seen once. J is TRBJ2-4 and V is TRBV5-6; D may correspond to TRBD1 or TRBD2 (6 bases each). CDR3 size: 14 residues. Germline CDR1 reads SGHDT; CDR2 reads YYEEEE. Trimming left V 5 bases short and J 3 bases short, with 12 bases between. The DNA of the CDR3 is TGTGCCAGCAGTCTAGGGGGGTACAAAAACATTCAGTACTTC. Its protein is CASSLGGYKNIQYF.

This sequence joins TRBV19 and TRBJ2-1, with D perhaps matching TRBD1 (6 bases). The CDR3 covers 13 residues. Between the trimmed V and J ends, which lost 9 bases and 0 bases, there was a span of 9 bases. Germline V gives CDR1 LNHDA, CDR2 SQIVND (reference sequence). DNA for the CDR3: TGTGCCAGGGGACACTTCTCCTACAATGAGCAGTTCTTC. The encoded protein is CARGHFSYNEQFF.

This rearrangement joins TRBV5-8 to TRBJ1-6; D is perhaps TRBD1 (5 bases). V shed 6 bases and J shed 7 bases, with 17 bases lying between them. CDR3 length equals 15 residues. Germline V gene lookup returns CDR1 SGHTS and CDR2 YDEGEE. CDR3 bases: TGTGCCAGCACCACGCATGTGGGGCTGAATTCACCCCTCCACTTT. Its protein product is CASTTHVGLNSPLHF. Full variable domain (remainder filled in from reference TRBV5-8 and TRBJ1-6): EAGVTQSPTHLIKTRGQQATLRCSPISGHTSVYWYQQALGLGLQFLLWYDEGEERNRGNFPPRFSGRQFPNYSSELNVNALELEDSALYLCASTTHVGLNSPLHFGNGTRLTVT.

The chain joins TRBV6-1 to TRBJ1-6; D uncertain. Trimming pared 7 bases from V and 7 bases from J, leaving 11 bases between. The germline V gene has CDR1 MNHNS and CDR2 SASEGT. The CDR3 extends over 13 amino acids. As DNA, the CDR3 is TGTGCCAGCAAAGACCCAATAAATTCACCCCTCCACTTT. Translated: CASKDPINSPLHF.

The rearrangement uses TRBV30 and TRBJ2-7; 8 bases line up with TRBD2. The V segment lost 2 bases and the J segment 3 bases; nucleotides outside the gene matches: 9. This CDR3 region has 15 residues. Germline V gene sequence: CDR1 GTSNPN, CDR2 SVGIG (reference sequence). The CDR3 region has the DNA TGTGCCTGGAGTCGGGAGGGTGGGGGGAACTACGAGCAGTACTTC. Its translation is CAWSREGGGNYEQYF.

This chain links TRBV19 with TRBJ2-1, with 11 bases lining up with TRBD2. J was trimmed by 5 bases and V by 5 bases; bases with no gene match: 11. Germline V gene sequence: CDR1 LNHDA, CDR2 SQIVND (reference sequence). CDR3 length equals 17 residues. DNA of the CDR3: TGTGCCAGTAGTCTCCCCAACTTACTAGCGGGGGACAATGAGCAGTTCTTC. Its protein product is CASSLPNLLAGDNEQFF.

The CDR3 loop reads CASRGTIDTQYF. The CDR3, as DNA: TGTGCCAGCAGGGGAACCATAGATACGCAGTATTTT. This chain uses TRBV9 with TRBJ2-3, with D unclear. The CDR3 covers 12 residues. Per germline, CDR1 SGDLS and CDR2 YYNGEE. Trimming left V 5 bases short and J 5 bases short, with 9 bases between. Complete variable domain (other parts from reference TRBV9 and TRBJ2-3): DSGVTQTPKHLITATGQRVTLRCSPRSGDLSVYWYQQSLDQGLQFLIQYYNGEERAKGNILERFSAQQFPDLHSELNLSSLELGDSALYFCASRGTIDTQYFGPGTRLTVL.

The chain has TRBV5-1 and TRBJ2-7; the match to TRBD1 covers 8 bases. Germline CDR1 is SGHRS and CDR2 is YFSETQ. With 4 bases clipped from V and 7 bases from J, the junction kept 7 bases outside the gene matches. The CDR3 contains 13 residues. Written as DNA, the CDR3 is TGCGCCAGCAGCGGAGGGACAGGTGAGGAGCAGTACTTC. Translated: CASSGGTGEEQYF.

This clone was seen once. CDR3 region: CASSPPEQPRHYNEQFF. CDR3 bases: TGTGCCAGCAGCCCCCCAGAGCAGCCCAGGCACTACAATGAGCAGTTCTTC. V gene TRBV7-9 combines with J gene TRBJ2-1; no firm D call. CDR1 SEHNR and CDR2 FQNEAQ come from the germline V gene (reference sequence). The CDR3 consists of 17 residues. V lost 5 bases to trimming and J lost 3 bases, with 20 bases between them.

This clone was counted once. The rearrangement joins TRBV2 to TRBJ1-2; D is perhaps TRBD1 (6 bases). The CDR3 has 11 residues. Germline V gives CDR1 SNHLY, CDR2 FYNNEI. Deletions cut 10 bases from V and 5 bases from J, with 11 bases between. The CDR3 spells CANGTPYGYTF. As DNA, the CDR3 is TGTGCCAACGGGACACCTTATGGCTACACCTTC.

The chain recombines TRBV21-1 with TRBJ1-5; the D call TRBD1 from the table was never checked on the DNA. TRBV21-1 is classified as a pseudogene. The CDR3 loop spans 16 amino acids. The CDR3, as DNA: TGTGCCAGCAGCAAAGAGGCAGGGGGCCTCAATCAGCCCCAGCATTTT. This sequence encodes CASSKEAGGLNQPQHF.

This clone turned up a few times. Germline is not matched at one junction end, which may reflect a read error. This chain connects TRBV6-5 to TRBJ2-7, with 15 nucleotides matching TRBD2. The length of the CDR3 is 14 residues. Per germline, CDR1 MNHEY and CDR2 SVGAGI. The CDR3 coding sequence is TGTGCCAGCAGAGCACCGGGACTAGCGGGGGGACACCACTTC. The encoded protein is CASRAPGLAGGHHF.

The chain employs TRBV5-1 and TRBJ2-1; perhaps TRBD1 as D (6 bases). The CDR3 totals 14 residues. Deletions cut 7 bases from V and 7 bases from J, with 18 bases between. CDR1 SGHRS and CDR2 YFSETQ come from the germline V gene. The CDR3 coding sequence is TGCGCCAGCCTAAAGGGGGATAGGGAGAATGAGCAGTTCTTC. This translates into CASLKGDRENEQFF.

The chain recombines TRBV25-1 with TRBJ1-3; D is undetermined. From germline, CDR1 is MGHDK and CDR2 SYGVNS. The V gene lost 1 base and the J gene lost 7 bases, with 2 bases spanning the gap. The CDR3 runs 11 residues. The DNA of the CDR3 is TGTGCCAGCAGTGAATCCAACACCATATATTTT. Translating gives CASSESNTIYF.

This clone has more than one count but fewer than ten. The genes are TRBV11-1 and TRBJ1-2, with 8 bases lining up with TRBD1. The CDR3 contains 14 residues. CDR1 SGHAT and CDR2 FQDESV come from the germline V gene (reference sequence). The ends lost 5 bases at V and 5 bases at J; junction bases unmatched: 7. The CDR3 sequence: CASSPGTGPYGYTF. For the CDR3, the DNA is TGTGCCAGCAGCCCCGGGACAGGCCCTTATGGCTACACCTTC.

The J gene is TRBJ2-6, the V gene TRBV9; D call uncertain. The CDR3 is 14 amino acids. Germline assignment: CDR1 SGDLS and CDR2 YYNGEE. Deletions cut 3 bases from V and 5 bases from J, with 9 bases between. The CDR3 region has the DNA TGTGCCAGCAGCGACCCAGTTAGGGCCAACGTCCTGACTTTC. This codes for CASSDPVRANVLTF.

Here the CDR3 DNA reads TGTGCCAGCAGCCAATTAAGTAACCCAGTGAAATATGGCTACACCTTC. It specifies CASSQLSNPVKYGYTF. This chain links TRBV7-9 with TRBJ1-2, with D unresolved. This CDR3 contains 16 residues. In germline, CDR1 is SEHNR, CDR2 FQNEAQ (reference sequence). V lost 5 bases to trimming and J lost 5 bases, with 21 bases between them.

This clone occurred a few times. V usage is TRBV4-2 and J usage is TRBJ2-4, with TRBD2 matching 11 bases. CDR1 and CDR2 from the germline V gene are LGHNA and YNFKEQ. There are 14 residues in the CDR3. Losses at the gene ends were 1 base for V and 9 bases for J; bases not matched to a gene: 2. The CDR3 DNA is TGTGCCAGCAGCCAAGGCCTAGCGGGGGGCATTCAGTACTTC. Protein: CASSQGLAGGIQYF.

This clone has just a few counts. CDR3 region: CASSLGLAPETQYF. CDR3 nucleotide sequence: TGTGCCAGCAGCTTAGGACTAGCCCCAGAGACCCAGTACTTC. This rearrangement joins TRBV7-9 to TRBJ2-5; 7 nucleotides match TRBD2. The J segment lost 4 bases and the V segment lost 1 base, leaving 3 bases of the junction unmatched. The length of the CDR3 is 14 residues. Germline assignment: CDR1 SEHNR and CDR2 FQNEAQ (reference sequence).

J is TRBJ1-2 and V is TRBV30, with TRBD1 matching over 7 bases. This CDR3 is built from 13 residues. Trimming at V came to 3 bases and at J to 7 bases, leaving 8 bases not matched to a gene. Per the germline V gene, CDR1 is GTSNPN and CDR2 is SVGIG (reference sequence). The CDR3 DNA reads TGTGCCTGGAGCGCCACAGGGGAGGTTGGCTACACCTTC. It encodes CAWSATGEVGYTF.

This chain uses TRBV7-2 with TRBJ2-5; a weak D match, TRBD2 (5 bases). The CDR3 runs to 13 residues. The germline V and J ends were trimmed by 0 bases and 7 bases, with 9 bases remaining between them. Germline V gives CDR1 SGHTA, CDR2 FQGNSA. The CDR3 DNA reads TGTGCCAGCAGCTTAGCAGTAGAGGGGACCCAGTACTTC. This codes for CASSLAVEGTQYF.

The J gene is TRBJ2-7, the V gene TRBV29-1, with 8 nucleotides matching TRBD1. From germline, CDR1 is SQVTM and CDR2 ANQGSEA. This CDR3 has 13 residues. V shed 7 bases and J 0 bases; nucleotides not matched to a gene: 5. CDR3 in amino acids: CSGTGSSSYEQYF. Here the CDR3 DNA reads TGCAGCGGGACAGGGTCGAGCTCCTACGAGCAGTACTTC.

The chain joins TRBV6-6 to TRBJ2-7, with TRBD1 as a possible D gene (6 bases). Germline values: CDR1 MNHNY, CDR2 SVGAGI (reference sequence). V dropped 2 bases and J dropped 7 bases, with 12 bases sitting between them. The CDR3 sequence is 13 residues long. The CDR3 protein is CASSYNPQGEQYF. The CDR3 coding sequence is TGTGCCAGCAGTTACAACCCACAGGGAGAGCAGTACTTC.

This CDR3 reads CASRPPGINEKLFF. CDR3 coding DNA: TGCGCCAGCAGACCTCCAGGGATTAATGAAAAACTGTTTTTT. This rearrangement joins TRBV4-1 to TRBJ1-4; possible D gene TRBD1, 5 bases. With 6 bases removed from V and 4 bases from J, the gap between germline ends came to 12 bases. Germline-derived CDR1 and CDR2 are MGHRA and YSYEKL. CDR3 size: 14 residues.

The chain uses TRBV6-5 and TRBJ1-6; D possibly corresponds to TRBD1 (5 bases). V lost 6 bases and J lost 12, with 15 bases in between. CDR3 length equals 13 residues. Germline-derived CDR1 and CDR2 are MNHEY and SVGAGI. The CDR3, as DNA: TGTGCCAGCAGCTCACGGGGGAATAAACCCCTCCACTTT. Translation: CASSSRGNKPLHF.